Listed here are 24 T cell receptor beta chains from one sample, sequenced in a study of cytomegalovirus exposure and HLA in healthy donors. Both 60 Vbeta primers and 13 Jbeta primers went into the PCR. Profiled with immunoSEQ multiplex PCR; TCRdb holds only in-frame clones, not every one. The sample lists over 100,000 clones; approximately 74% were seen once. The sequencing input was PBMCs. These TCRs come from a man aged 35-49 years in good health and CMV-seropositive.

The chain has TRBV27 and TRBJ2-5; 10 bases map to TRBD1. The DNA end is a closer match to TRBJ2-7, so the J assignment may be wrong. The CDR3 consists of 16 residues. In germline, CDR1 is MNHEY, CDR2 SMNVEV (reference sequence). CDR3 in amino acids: CASSLSGQGNTYEQYF. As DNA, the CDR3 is TGTGCCAGCAGTTTATCGGGACAGGGGAACACCTACGAGCAGTACTTC.

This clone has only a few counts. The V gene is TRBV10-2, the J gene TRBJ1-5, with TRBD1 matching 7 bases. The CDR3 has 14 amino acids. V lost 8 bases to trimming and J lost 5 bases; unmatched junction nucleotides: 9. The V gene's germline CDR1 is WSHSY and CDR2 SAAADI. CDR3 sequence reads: CASDRAMGYQPQHF. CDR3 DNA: TGCGCCAGCGACAGGGCCATGGGGTATCAGCCCCAGCATTTT.

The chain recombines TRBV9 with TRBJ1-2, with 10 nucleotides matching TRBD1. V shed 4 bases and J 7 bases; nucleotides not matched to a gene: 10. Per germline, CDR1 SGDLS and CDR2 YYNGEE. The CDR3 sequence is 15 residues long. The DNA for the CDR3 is TGTGCCAGCAGCCCGTCGACAGGGGGCGAAGGTGGCTACACCTTC. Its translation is CASSPSTGGEGGYTF.

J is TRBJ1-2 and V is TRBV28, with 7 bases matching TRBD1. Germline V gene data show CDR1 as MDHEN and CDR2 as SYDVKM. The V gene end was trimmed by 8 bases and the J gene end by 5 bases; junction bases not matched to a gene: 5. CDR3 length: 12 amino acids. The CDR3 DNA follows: TGTGCCAGCTTACAGGGGCAGTATGGCTACACCTTC. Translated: CASLQGQYGYTF.

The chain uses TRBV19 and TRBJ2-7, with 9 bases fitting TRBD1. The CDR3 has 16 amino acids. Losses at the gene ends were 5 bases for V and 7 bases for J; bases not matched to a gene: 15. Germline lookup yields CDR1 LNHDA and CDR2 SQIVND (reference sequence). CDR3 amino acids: CASSPTTGQGVGEQYF. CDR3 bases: TGTGCCAGTAGTCCGACAACGGGACAGGGAGTGGGGGAGCAGTACTTC.

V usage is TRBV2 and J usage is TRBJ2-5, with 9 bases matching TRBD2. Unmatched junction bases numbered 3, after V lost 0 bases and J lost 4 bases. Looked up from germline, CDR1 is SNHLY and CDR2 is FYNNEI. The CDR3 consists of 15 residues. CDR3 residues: CASSEARGGRETQYF. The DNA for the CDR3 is TGTGCCAGCAGTGAAGCGCGGGGGGGCCGAGAGACCCAGTACTTC.

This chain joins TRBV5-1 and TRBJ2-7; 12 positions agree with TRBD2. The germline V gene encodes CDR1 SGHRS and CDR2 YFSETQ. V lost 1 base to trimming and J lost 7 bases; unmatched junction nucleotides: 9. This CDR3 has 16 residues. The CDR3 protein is CASSLTASGGAVEQYF. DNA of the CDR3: TGCGCCAGCAGCTTGACGGCTAGCGGGGGGGCAGTTGAGCAGTACTTC.

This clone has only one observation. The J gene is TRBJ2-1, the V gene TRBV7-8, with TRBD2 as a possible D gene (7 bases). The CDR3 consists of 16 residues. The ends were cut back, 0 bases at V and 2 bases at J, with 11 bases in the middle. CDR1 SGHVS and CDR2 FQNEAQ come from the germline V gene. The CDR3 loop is CASSLAGGLAYNEQFF. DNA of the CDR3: TGTGCCAGCAGCTTAGCGGGGGGGCTGGCCTACAATGAGCAGTTCTTC.

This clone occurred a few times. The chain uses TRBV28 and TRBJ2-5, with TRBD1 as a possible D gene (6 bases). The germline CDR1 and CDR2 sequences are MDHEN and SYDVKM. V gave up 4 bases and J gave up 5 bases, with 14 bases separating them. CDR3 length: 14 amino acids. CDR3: CASSYFETGETQYF. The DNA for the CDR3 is TGTGCCAGCAGTTACTTCGAAACAGGGGAGACCCAGTACTTC.

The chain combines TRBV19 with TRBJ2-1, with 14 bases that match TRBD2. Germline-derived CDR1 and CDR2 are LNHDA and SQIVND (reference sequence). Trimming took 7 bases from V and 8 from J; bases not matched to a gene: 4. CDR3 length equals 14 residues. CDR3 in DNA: TGTGCCAGTACCTCGGGACTAGCGGGAGATGAGCAGTTCTTC. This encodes CASTSGLAGDEQFF.

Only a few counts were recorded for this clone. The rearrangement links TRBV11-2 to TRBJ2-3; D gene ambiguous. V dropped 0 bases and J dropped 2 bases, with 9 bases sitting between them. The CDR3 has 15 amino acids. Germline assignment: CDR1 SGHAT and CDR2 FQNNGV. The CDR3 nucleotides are TGTGCCAGCAGCTTAGATTCTGGCAACACAGATACGCAGTATTTT. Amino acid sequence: CASSLDSGNTDTQYF.

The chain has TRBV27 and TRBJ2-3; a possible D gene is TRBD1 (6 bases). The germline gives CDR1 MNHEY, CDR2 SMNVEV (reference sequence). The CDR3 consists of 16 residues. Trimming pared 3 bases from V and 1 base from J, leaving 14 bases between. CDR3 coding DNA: TGTGCCAGCAGTTTCTTGGGGGCATATGGCACAGATACGCAGTATTTT. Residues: CASSFLGAYGTDTQYF.

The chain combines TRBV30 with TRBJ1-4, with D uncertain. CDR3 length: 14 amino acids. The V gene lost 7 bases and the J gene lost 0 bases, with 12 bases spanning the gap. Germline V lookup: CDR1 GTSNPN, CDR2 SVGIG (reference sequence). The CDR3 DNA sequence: TGTGCCTTCGACGGAGCGGCAACTAATGAAAAACTGTTTTTT. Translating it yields CAFDGAATNEKLFF.

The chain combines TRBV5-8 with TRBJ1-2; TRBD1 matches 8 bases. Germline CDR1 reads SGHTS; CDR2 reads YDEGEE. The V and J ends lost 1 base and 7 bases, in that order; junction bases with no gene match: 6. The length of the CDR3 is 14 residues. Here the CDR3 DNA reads TGTGCCAGCAGCTTGTTGCAGGGGGCATCTGGCTACACCTTC. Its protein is CASSLLQGASGYTF.

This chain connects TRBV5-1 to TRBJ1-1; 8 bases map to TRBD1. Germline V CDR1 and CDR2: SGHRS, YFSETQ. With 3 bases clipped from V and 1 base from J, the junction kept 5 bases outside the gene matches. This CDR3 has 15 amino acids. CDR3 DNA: TGCGCCAGCAGCTCTAGCGGGACAGGGAACACTGAAGCTTTCTTT. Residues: CASSSSGTGNTEAFF.

The CDR3: CSVDRLSPGQGLWIYGYTF. CDR3 sequence (DNA): TGCAGCGTTGACCGTCTTAGCCCGGGACAGGGCTTATGGATCTATGGCTACACCTTC. This chain connects TRBV29-1 to TRBJ1-2; TRBD1 matches at 9 bases. Trimming cost V 3 bases and J 4 bases; bases outside gene matches: 21. The CDR3 runs 19 residues. Germline CDR1 SQVTM, CDR2 ANQGSEA.

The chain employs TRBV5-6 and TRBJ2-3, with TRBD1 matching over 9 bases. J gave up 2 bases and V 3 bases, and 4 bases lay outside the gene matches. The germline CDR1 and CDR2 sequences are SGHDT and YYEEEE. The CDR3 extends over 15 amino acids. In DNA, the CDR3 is TGTGCCAGCAGCTCCACAGGGGGCCACACAGATACGCAGTATTTT. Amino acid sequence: CASSSTGGHTDTQYF.

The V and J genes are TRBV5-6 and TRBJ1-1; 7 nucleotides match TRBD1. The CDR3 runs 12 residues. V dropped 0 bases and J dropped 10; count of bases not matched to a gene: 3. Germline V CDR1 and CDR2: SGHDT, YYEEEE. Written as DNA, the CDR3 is TGTGCCAGCAGCTTGGACAGGGGAGGAGCTTTCTTT. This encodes CASSLDRGGAFF.

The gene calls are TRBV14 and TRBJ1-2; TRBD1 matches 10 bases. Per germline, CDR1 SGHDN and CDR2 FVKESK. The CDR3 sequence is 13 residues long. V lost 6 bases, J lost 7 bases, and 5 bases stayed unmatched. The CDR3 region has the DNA TGTGCCAGCAGAGCGACAGGGGGCTCTGGCTACACCTTC. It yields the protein CASRATGGSGYTF. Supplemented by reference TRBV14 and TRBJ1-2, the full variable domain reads EAGVTQFPSHSVIEKGQTVTLRCDPISGHDNLYWYRRVMGKEIKFLLHFVKESKQDESGMPNNRFLAERTGGTYSTLKVQPAELEDSGVYFCASRATGGSGYTFGSGTRLTVV.

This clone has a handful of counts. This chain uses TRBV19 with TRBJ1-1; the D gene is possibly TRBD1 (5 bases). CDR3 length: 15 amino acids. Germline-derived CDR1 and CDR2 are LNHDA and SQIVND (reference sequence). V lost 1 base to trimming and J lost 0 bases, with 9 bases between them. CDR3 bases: TGTGCCAGTAGTATAGTCCCGGGGGTGAACACTGAAGCTTTCTTT. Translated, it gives CASSIVPGVNTEAFF.

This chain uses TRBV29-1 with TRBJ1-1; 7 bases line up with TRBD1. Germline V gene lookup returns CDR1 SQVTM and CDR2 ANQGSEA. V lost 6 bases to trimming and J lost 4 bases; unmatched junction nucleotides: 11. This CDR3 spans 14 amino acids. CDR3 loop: CSVGRGEVGTEAFF. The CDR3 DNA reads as TGCAGCGTAGGCAGGGGGGAGGTTGGCACTGAAGCTTTCTTT.

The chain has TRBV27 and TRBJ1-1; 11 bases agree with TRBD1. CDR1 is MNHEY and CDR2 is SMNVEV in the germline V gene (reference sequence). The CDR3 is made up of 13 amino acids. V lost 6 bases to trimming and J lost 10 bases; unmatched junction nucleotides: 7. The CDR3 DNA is TGTGCCAGCAGCCACGGACAGGGGGCAGGAGCTTTCTTT. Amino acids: CASSHGQGAGAFF.

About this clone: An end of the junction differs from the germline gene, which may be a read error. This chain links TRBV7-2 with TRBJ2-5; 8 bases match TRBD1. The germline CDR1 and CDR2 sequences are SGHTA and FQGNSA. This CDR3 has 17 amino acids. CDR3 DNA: TGTGCCAGCAGCTTATTCGTGGCAGGGGGCATCCAAGGGACCCAGTACTTC. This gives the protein CASSLFVAGGIQGTQYF.

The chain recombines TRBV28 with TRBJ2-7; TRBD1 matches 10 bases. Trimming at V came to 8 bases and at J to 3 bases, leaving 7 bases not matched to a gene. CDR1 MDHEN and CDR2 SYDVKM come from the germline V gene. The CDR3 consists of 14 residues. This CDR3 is CASRPGQGNYEQYF. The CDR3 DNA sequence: TGTGCCAGCCGTCCGGGACAGGGGAACTACGAGCAGTACTTC.